The TCR beta chain described here comes from a study of T-cell memory formation after mild COVID-19. Overall study: Clusters of TCRs were largely donor specific.

This clonotype was observed a handful of times. Using its own MiXCR run on the 5' RACE reads, TCRdb lists one record per CDR3 protein. The sample lists approximately 390,000 distinct CDR3 sequences; 16% were seen once. This clonotype was sampled from a young man who had mild COVID-19 (a few samples of this study predate the infection). Cell type and time point are not known. The sample consisted of PBMCs or a T cell subset sorted from them (not recorded which).

The CDR3 region has the DNA TGTGCCAGCAGTTACGGCGGGGCCCCCTCTGGAAACACCATATATTTT. Translated, it gives CASSYGGAPSGNTIYF. The rearrangement links TRBV6-6 to TRBJ1-3; D may be TRBD1 (5 bases). V lost 2 bases, J lost 0 bases, and 11 bases lay in between. Germline loops: CDR1 MNHNY, CDR2 SVGAGI (reference sequence). The CDR3 totals 16 residues.